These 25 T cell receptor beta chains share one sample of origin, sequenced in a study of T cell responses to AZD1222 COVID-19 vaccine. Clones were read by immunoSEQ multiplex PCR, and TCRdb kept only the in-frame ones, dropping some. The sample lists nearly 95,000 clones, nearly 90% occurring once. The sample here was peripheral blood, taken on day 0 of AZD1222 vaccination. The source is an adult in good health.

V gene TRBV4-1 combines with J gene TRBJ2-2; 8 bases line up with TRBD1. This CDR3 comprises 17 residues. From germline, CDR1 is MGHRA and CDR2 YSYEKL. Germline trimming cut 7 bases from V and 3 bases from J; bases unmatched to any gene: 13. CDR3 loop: CASNLKQTQGDTGELFF. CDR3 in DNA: TGCGCCAGCAACCTAAAGCAAACACAGGGGGACACCGGGGAGCTGTTTTTT.

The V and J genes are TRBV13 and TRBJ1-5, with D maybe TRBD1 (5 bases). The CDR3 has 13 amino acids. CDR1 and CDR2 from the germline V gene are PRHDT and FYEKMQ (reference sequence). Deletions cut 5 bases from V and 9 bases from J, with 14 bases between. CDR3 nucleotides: TGTGCCAGCAGCCATACAACGGGGGGGCCCCAGCATTTT. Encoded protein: CASSHTTGGPQHF.

The DNA of the CDR3 is TGTGCCAGCAGTTCAGCCCTCGAAAATGAAAAACTGTTTTTT. Its translation is CASSSALENEKLFF. The chain links TRBV6-2 or TRBV6-3 to TRBJ1-4; D uncertain. Trimming shortened V by 4 bases and J by 5 bases, and 11 bases separated the two germline ends. The CDR3 runs to 14 residues. Germline CDR1 and CDR2: MNHEY and SVGEGT.

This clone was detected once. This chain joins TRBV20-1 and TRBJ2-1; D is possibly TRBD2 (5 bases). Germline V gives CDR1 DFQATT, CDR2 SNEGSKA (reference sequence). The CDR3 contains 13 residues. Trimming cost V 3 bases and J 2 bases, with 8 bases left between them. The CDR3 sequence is CSASRRTYNEQFF. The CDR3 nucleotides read TGCAGTGCTAGTCGGAGGACCTACAATGAGCAGTTCTTC.

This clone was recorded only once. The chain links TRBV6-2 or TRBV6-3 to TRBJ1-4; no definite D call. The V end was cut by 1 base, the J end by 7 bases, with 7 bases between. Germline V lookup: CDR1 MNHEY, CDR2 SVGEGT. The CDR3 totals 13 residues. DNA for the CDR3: TGTGCCAGCAGTTACTTGTCTGGTGAAAAACTGTTTTTT. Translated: CASSYLSGEKLFF.

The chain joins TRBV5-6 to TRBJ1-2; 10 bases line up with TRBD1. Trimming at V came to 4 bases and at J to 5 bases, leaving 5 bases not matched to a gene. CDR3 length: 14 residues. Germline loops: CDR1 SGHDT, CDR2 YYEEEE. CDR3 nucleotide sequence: TGTGCCAGCAGCCGGGACAGGGGACTTTATGGCTACACCTTC. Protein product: CASSRDRGLYGYTF.

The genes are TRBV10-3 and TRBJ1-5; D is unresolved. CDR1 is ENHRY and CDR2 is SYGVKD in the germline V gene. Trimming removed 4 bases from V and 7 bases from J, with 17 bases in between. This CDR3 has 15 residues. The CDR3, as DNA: TGTGCCATCAGTGTGCCCGACGGCCCCGACCAGCCCCAGCATTTT. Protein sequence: CAISVPDGPDQPQHF.

The CDR3 loop is CASSRPGREGTEAFF. Here the CDR3 DNA reads TGTGCCAGCAGCCGTCCGGGCAGGGAGGGTACTGAAGCTTTCTTT. This rearrangement joins TRBV7-9 to TRBJ1-1; TRBD1 might be the D (5 bases). Germline-derived CDR1 and CDR2 are SEHNR and FQNEAQ (reference sequence). The CDR3 extends over 15 amino acids. The V and J ends lost 5 bases and 5 bases respectively, with 18 bases between them.

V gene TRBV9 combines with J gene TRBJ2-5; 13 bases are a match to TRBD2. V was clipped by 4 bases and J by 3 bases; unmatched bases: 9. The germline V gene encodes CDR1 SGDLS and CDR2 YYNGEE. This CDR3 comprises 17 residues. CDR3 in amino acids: CASSSGTSGVGEETQYF. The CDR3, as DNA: TGTGCCAGCAGCTCCGGGACTAGCGGGGTGGGTGAAGAGACCCAGTACTTC.

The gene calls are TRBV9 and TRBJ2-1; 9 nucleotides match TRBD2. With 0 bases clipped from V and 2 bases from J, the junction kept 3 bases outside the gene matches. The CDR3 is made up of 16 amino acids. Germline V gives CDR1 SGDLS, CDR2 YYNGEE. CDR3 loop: CASSVGAGGPYNEQFF. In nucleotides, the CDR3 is TGTGCCAGCAGCGTAGGAGCGGGGGGCCCCTACAATGAGCAGTTCTTC.

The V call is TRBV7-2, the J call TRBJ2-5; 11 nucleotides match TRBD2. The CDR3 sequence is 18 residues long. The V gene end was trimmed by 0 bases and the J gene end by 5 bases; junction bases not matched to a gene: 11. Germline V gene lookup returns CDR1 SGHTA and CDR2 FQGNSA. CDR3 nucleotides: TGTGCCAGCAGCTTAGCGCCTGGTAGCGGGGGGGCGGATGAGACCCAGTACTTC. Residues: CASSLAPGSGGADETQYF.

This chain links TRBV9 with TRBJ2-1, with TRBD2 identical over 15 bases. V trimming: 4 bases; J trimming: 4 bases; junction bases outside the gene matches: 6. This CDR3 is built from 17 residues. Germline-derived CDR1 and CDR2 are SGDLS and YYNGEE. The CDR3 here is CASSPGTSGGPYNEQFF. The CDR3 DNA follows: TGTGCCAGCAGCCCCGGGACTAGCGGGGGGCCGTACAATGAGCAGTTCTTC.

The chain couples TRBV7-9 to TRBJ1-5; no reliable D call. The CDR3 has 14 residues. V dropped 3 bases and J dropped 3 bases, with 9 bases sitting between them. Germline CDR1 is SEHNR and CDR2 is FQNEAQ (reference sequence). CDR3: CASSFGQVNQPQHF. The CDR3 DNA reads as TGTGCCAGCAGCTTTGGCCAAGTCAATCAGCCCCAGCATTTT.

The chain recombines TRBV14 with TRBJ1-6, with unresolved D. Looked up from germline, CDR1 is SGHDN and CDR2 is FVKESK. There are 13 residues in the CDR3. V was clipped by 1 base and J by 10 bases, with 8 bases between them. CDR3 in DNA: TGTGCCAGCAGCCAAGGTGAAGGATCACCCCTCCACTTT. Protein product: CASSQGEGSPLHF.

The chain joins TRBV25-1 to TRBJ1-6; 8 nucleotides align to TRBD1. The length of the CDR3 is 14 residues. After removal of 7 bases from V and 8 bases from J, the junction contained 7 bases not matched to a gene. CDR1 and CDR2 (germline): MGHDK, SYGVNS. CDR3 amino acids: CASTLDREDSPLHF. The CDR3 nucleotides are TGTGCCAGCACCCTGGACAGGGAGGATTCACCCCTCCACTTT.

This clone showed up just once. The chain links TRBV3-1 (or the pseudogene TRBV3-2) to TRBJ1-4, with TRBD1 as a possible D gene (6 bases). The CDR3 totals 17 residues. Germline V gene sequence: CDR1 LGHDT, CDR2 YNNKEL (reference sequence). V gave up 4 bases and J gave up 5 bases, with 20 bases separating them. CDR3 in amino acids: CASSPVDRGGMNEKLFF. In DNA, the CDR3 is TGTGCCAGCAGCCCTGTGGACAGAGGGGGGATGAATGAAAAACTGTTTTTT.

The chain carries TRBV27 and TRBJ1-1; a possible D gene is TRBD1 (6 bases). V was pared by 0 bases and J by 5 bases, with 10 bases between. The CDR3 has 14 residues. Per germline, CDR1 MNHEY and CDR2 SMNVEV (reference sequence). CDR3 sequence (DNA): TGTGCCAGCAGTTTATCCCGGGGGCGTACTGAAGCTTTCTTT. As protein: CASSLSRGRTEAFF.

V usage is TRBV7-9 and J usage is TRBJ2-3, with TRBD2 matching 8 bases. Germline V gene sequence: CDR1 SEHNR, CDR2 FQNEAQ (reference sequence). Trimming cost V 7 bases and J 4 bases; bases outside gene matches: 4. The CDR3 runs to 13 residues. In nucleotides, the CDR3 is TGTGCCAGCATAACGGGAGGGGCAGATACGCAGTATTTT. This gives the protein CASITGGADTQYF.

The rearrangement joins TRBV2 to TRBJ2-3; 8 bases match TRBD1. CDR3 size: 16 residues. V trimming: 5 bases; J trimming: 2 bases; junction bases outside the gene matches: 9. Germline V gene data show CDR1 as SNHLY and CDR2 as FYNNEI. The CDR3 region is CASSSSRDRFTDTQYF. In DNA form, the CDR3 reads TGTGCCAGCAGTTCTTCCCGGGACAGGTTCACAGATACGCAGTATTTT. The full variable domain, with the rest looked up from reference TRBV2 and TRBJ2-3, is EPEVTQTPSHQVTQMGQEVILRCVPISNHLYFYWYRQILGQKVEFLVSFYNNEISEKSEIFDDQFSVERPDGSNFTLKIRSTKLEDSAMYFCASSSSRDRFTDTQYFGPGTRLTVL.

The CDR3 sequence: CASSPLGSGGAETQYF. The CDR3 DNA reads TGTGCCAGCAGCCCGTTGGGGAGCGGGGGGGCGGAGACCCAGTACTTC. The V and J genes are TRBV9 and TRBJ2-5, with TRBD2 matching 10 bases. CDR1 and CDR2 from the germline V gene are SGDLS and YYNGEE. Germline trimming cut 4 bases from V and 5 bases from J; bases unmatched to any gene: 11. The length of the CDR3 is 16 residues.

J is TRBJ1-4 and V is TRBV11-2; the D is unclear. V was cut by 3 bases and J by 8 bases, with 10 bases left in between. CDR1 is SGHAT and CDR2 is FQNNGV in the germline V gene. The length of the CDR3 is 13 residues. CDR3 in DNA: TGTGCCAGCAGCTTCGGTGCTCTGGAAAAACTGTTTTTT. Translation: CASSFGALEKLFF.

CDR3 in DNA: TGCGCCAGCAGCTTGGTGGTGACTAGAGACTCCTACAATGAGCAGTTCTTC. This encodes CASSLVVTRDSYNEQFF. This sequence joins TRBV5-1 and TRBJ2-1, with a weak D call TRBD2 (6 bases). Germline V gives CDR1 SGHRS, CDR2 YFSETQ. V was shortened by 0 bases and J by 0 bases, with 13 bases between the two germline ends. The CDR3 is made up of 17 amino acids.

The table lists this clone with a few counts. The CDR3: CASSFGGGVFQPQHF. CDR3 coding DNA: TGTGCCAGCAGTTTTGGAGGGGGTGTTTTCCAGCCCCAGCATTTT. The gene calls are TRBV27 and TRBJ1-5, with a weak D call TRBD1 (6 bases). Germline CDR1 and CDR2: MNHEY and SMNVEV (reference sequence). The CDR3 is 15 residues long. Trimming cost V 3 bases and J 7 bases, with 16 bases left between them.

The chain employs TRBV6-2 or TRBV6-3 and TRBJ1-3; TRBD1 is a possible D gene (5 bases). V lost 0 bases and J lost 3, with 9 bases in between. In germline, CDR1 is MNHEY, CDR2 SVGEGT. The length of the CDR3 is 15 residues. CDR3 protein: CASSYSRTHGNTIYF. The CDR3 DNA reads TGTGCCAGCAGTTACTCGAGGACACATGGAAACACCATATATTTT.

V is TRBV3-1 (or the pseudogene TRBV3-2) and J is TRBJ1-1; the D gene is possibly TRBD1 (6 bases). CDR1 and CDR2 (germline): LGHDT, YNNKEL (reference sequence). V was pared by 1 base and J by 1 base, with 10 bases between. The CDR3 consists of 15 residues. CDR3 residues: CASSQGQVPNTEAFF. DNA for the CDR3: TGTGCCAGCAGCCAAGGACAGGTCCCGAACACTGAAGCTTTCTTT.